The 21 T cell receptor beta chains below all came from one sample that was sequenced in a study. TCRdb re-called the 5' RACE reads through MiXCR, storing one row per CDR3 protein. The sample holds about 32,000 distinct CDR3 sequences, more than 20% seen once. Tregs were sorted as CD4+CD25+CD127-/low cells. The specimen was tumor-infiltrating Tregs sorted from the breast tumor. Receptor source: a female donor with breast cancer.

The chain carries TRBV10-3 and TRBJ1-5; D possibly corresponds to TRBD1 (5 bases). Trimming removed 3 bases from V and 9 bases from J, with 9 bases in between. Per germline, CDR1 ENHRY and CDR2 SYGVKD. This CDR3 is 12 amino acids long. The CDR3 DNA is TGTGCCATCAGTGACCAGGGACGGCCCCAGCATTTT. It specifies CAISDQGRPQHF.

This clonotype was seen a handful of times. The chain uses TRBV20-1 and TRBJ1-1; perhaps TRBD1 as D (6 bases). CDR1 is DFQATT and CDR2 is SNEGSKA in the germline V gene (reference sequence). Trimming took 0 bases from V and 3 from J, leaving 11 bases between them. The CDR3 consists of 14 residues. The CDR3 loop reads CSARDQGKDTEAFF. Written as DNA, the CDR3 is TGCAGTGCTAGAGATCAGGGGAAGGACACTGAAGCTTTCTTT.

This sequence joins TRBV7-3 and TRBJ1-4, with 7 bases fitting TRBD1. Germline lookup yields CDR1 SGHTA and CDR2 FQGTGA. The CDR3 sequence is 15 residues long. V gave up 4 bases and J gave up 6 bases; unmatched junction bases: 8. The CDR3 DNA follows: TGTGCCAGCAGCTCGGGTGACAGGGATGATGAAAAACTGTTTTTT. This codes for CASSSGDRDDEKLFF.

This clonotype was seen repeatedly, ten times or more. The chain couples TRBV7-3 to TRBJ2-3; TRBD2 aligns across 9 bases. CDR1 and CDR2 from the germline V gene are SGHTA and FQGTGA. The CDR3 extends over 15 amino acids. Trimming took 5 bases from V and 4 from J; bases not matched to a gene: 7. In DNA, the CDR3 is TGTGCCAGCAGCCCGCGGGGGGGCCTGGCAGATACGCAGTATTTT. Translation: CASSPRGGLADTQYF.

This clonotype was seen repeatedly, ten times or more. The chain recombines TRBV6-5 with TRBJ2-6; D may be TRBD1 or TRBD2 (5 bases each). Looked up from germline, CDR1 is MNHEY and CDR2 is SVGAGI. The CDR3 spans 15 residues. V dropped 4 bases and J dropped 4 bases, with 11 bases sitting between them. The CDR3 here is CASSLTERGANVLTF. The CDR3 coding sequence is TGTGCCAGCAGTTTGACAGAGCGGGGGGCCAACGTCCTGACTTTC.

This clonotype turned up a few times. CDR3 DNA sequence: TGTGCCAGCAGCCCTTGGACAGGGCCAGATACGCAGTATTTT. Translation: CASSPWTGPDTQYF. The rearrangement joins TRBV11-2 to TRBJ2-3, with TRBD1 identical over 8 bases. In germline, CDR1 is SGHAT, CDR2 FQNNGV. V lost 5 bases to trimming and J lost 4 bases; unmatched junction nucleotides: 5. CDR3 size: 14 residues.

This clonotype has just a few counts. This clone may be a read error of a much larger clone one base away. The chain recombines TRBV27 with TRBJ2-7; 7 positions match TRBD1. Losses at the gene ends were 6 bases for V and 2 bases for J; bases not matched to a gene: 7. Germline CDR1 MNHEY, CDR2 SMNVEV (reference sequence). CDR3 length: 14 residues. The DNA of the CDR3 is TGTGCCAGCAGCCCCGGGACAGACGCCTACGAGCAGTACTTC. This codes for CASSPGTDAYEQYF.

This clonotype was counted ten times or more. The genes are TRBV6-1 and TRBJ2-3; D might be TRBD1 (5 bases). CDR3 size: 15 residues. Trimming shortened V by 2 bases and J by 0 bases, and 9 bases separated the two germline ends. Germline V lookup: CDR1 MNHNS, CDR2 SASEGT. The CDR3 reads CASSERGRSTDTQYF. The CDR3 DNA reads as TGTGCCAGCAGTGAAAGGGGAAGGAGCACAGATACGCAGTATTTT.

This clonotype appeared once. This may be a read error: a much more frequent sequence differs by one nucleotide. The V gene is TRBV29-1, the J gene TRBJ2-1; maybe TRBD2 (6 bases). The CDR3 covers 13 residues. Per germline, CDR1 SQVTM and CDR2 ANQGSEA. The CDR3, as DNA: TGCGGCGCGGTGACTAGGCTACACAATGAGCAGTTCTTC. It encodes CGAVTRLHNEQFF.

Comment on this clonotype: The junction and the germline gene differ at one end; a read error may be behind it. CDR3 sequence: CSVDRLTEASF. CDR3 in DNA: TGTAGCGTTGACAGGCTCACTGAAGCTTCCTTT. V gene TRBV29-1 combines with J gene TRBJ1-1, with D perhaps TRBD1 (6 bases). Germline V gene data show CDR1 as SQVTM and CDR2 as ANQGSEA. The CDR3 covers 11 residues.

The genes are TRBV6-1 and TRBJ1-2; D might be TRBD1 (5 bases). The CDR3 totals 14 residues. Trimming removed 5 bases from V and 2 bases from J, with 12 bases in between. CDR1 is MNHNS and CDR2 is SASEGT in the germline V gene. The CDR3 bases are TGTGCCAGCAGTACGGGACGGGGAAACTATGGCTACACCTTC. It encodes CASSTGRGNYGYTF.

There are a few counts of this clonotype. This sequence joins TRBV6-1 and TRBJ2-1; D remains unclear. V lost 2 bases and J lost 4, with 6 bases in between. The CDR3 is made up of 13 amino acids. CDR1 and CDR2 from the germline V gene are MNHNS and SASEGT. CDR3 DNA sequence: TGTGCCAGCAGTGAATGGCAGTACAATGAGCAGTTCTTC. Translation: CASSEWQYNEQFF.

This clonotype has at least ten counts. The rearrangement joins TRBV5-1 to TRBJ2-1, with a tentative D call TRBD2 (6 bases). Between the trimmed V and J ends, which lost 0 bases and 3 bases, there was a span of 10 bases. Germline CDR1 and CDR2: SGHRS and YFSETQ. The CDR3 runs 15 residues. The CDR3 bases are TGCGCCAGCAGCTTGGAGCGGGCCAACTACAATGAGCAGTTCTTC. Translating it yields CASSLERANYNEQFF.

This clonotype was observed many times. This chain connects TRBV7-2 to TRBJ2-7, with D perhaps matching TRBD2 (6 bases). The CDR3 runs to 16 residues. Trimming removed 6 bases from V and 1 base from J, with 19 bases in between. Germline V CDR1 and CDR2: SGHTA, FQGNSA. CDR3 protein: CASRRVGGRSSYEQYF. Here the CDR3 DNA reads TGTGCCAGCAGGAGAGTTGGGGGGAGATCTTCCTACGAGCAGTACTTC.

The sample holds a few counts of this clonotype. The chain is built from TRBV20-1 and TRBJ1-3; 7 bases line up with TRBD1. This CDR3 is 15 amino acids long. The germline gives CDR1 DFQATT, CDR2 SNEGSKA (reference sequence). Trimming took 2 bases from V and 3 from J; bases not matched to a gene: 7. CDR3 sequence (DNA): TGCAGTGCTAGACCGGAGGGGGCGTTTGGAAACACCATATATTTT. Amino acids: CSARPEGAFGNTIYF.

A word on this clonotype: Being one base from a much bigger clone, this may be a read error. The rearrangement joins TRBV9 to TRBJ1-1; D call uncertain. V was clipped by 0 bases and J by 1 base, with 10 bases between them. The CDR3 length is 15 residues. Germline CDR1 SGDLS, CDR2 YYNGEE. The chain's CDR3 is CASSVDGQRNTEAFF. The CDR3, as DNA: TGTGCCAGCAGCGTAGATGGGCAGCGGAACACTGAAGCTTTCTTT.

This chain uses TRBV28 with TRBJ2-1; the match to TRBD2 covers 9 bases. CDR3 length: 14 residues. J was trimmed by 9 bases and V by 5 bases; bases with no gene match: 8. CDR1 and CDR2 (germline): MDHEN, SYDVKM. DNA of the CDR3: TGTGCCAGCAGTAGTAGCGGGAGAGTACCTGAGCAGTTCTTC. This sequence encodes CASSSSGRVPEQFF.

The V gene is TRBV24-1, the J gene TRBJ2-1, with D perhaps TRBD1 (5 bases). V lost 4 bases and J 9 bases, leaving 6 bases between the germline ends. The CDR3 spans 11 residues. In germline, CDR1 is KGHDR, CDR2 SFDVKD. The DNA of the CDR3 is TGTGCCACCAGTGAAAGGGGTGAGCAGTTCTTC. Translated: CATSERGEQFF.

A note on this clonotype: Sequence at one end of the junction differs from germline and may be a read error. The V call is TRBV6-5, the J call TRBJ2-3, with D uncertain. Germline V CDR1 and CDR2: MNHEY, SVGAGI. The CDR3 runs 17 residues. This CDR3 is CASSHSSAAKGTDTQYF. CDR3 DNA: TGTGCCAGCAGTCACTCGTCAGCAGCTAAGGGCACAGATACGCAGTATTTT.

The gene calls are TRBV15 and TRBJ1-2, with unresolved D. The V end was cut by 5 bases, the J end by 4 bases, with 23 bases between. Germline V lookup: CDR1 LNHNV, CDR2 YYDKDF (reference sequence). The CDR3 is made up of 17 amino acids. The CDR3 nucleotides read TGTGCCACCAGCGCGGGAGGCCACCTCCCCCGAGGCTATGGCTACACCTTC. It is translated as CATSAGGHLPRGYGYTF.

With regard to this clonotype: This could be a read error, since a much larger clone is one nucleotide away. V usage is TRBV20-1 and J usage is TRBJ1-1; a weak D match, TRBD1 (5 bases). This CDR3 has 12 amino acids. Between the trimmed V and J ends, which lost 8 bases and 5 bases, there was a span of 15 bases. Germline V CDR1 and CDR2: DFQATT, SNEGSKA (reference sequence). CDR3 nucleotide sequence: TGCAGTCGAGAGGGGCGGCGAACTGAAGCTTTCTTT. It yields the protein CSREGRRTEAFF.